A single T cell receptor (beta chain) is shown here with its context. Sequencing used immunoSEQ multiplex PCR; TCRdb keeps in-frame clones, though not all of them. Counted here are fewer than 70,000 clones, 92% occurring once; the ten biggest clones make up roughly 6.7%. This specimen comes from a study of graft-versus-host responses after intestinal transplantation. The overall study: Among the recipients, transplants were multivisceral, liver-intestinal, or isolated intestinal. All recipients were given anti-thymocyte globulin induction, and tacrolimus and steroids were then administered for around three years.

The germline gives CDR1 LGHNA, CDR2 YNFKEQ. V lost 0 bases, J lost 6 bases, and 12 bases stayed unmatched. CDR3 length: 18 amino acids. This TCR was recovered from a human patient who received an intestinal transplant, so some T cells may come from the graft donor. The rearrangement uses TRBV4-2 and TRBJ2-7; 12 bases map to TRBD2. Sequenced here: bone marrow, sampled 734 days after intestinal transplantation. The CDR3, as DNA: TGTGCCAGCAGCCAAGATATCCCGCTAGCGGGAGGGCCCGCCGAGCAGTACTTC. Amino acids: CASSQDIPLAGGPAEQYF.